These 26 T cell receptor beta chains originate from one sample sequenced in a study of CD4 and CD8 cells across lung adenocarcinoma regions. MiXCR, run by TCRdb on the PCR reads, gives a single entry per CDR3 protein. The table shows over 15,000 distinct CDR3 sequences, with about 50% occurring only once. The material sequenced was CD8+ T cells from the margin of a lung tumor. The receptors derive from a male donor with lung adenocarcinoma. The CD4 and CD8 labels of this study may be unreliable.

CDR3: CASSVTGTSGIYEQYF. The CDR3 nucleotides read TGTGCCAGCAGTGTCACCGGGACTAGCGGAATCTACGAGCAGTACTTC. The rearrangement uses TRBV27 and TRBJ2-1; 11 bases are shared with TRBD2. The J call may be faulty, since TRBJ2-7 better matches the DNA end. Germline CDR1 MNHEY, CDR2 SMNVEV (reference sequence). CDR3 length: 16 amino acids.

The CDR3, as DNA: TGTGCCAGCAGCCCCTCGACAGGGAGGTACGAGCAGTACTTC. Its translation: CASSPSTGRYEQYF. The V gene is TRBV9, the J gene TRBJ2-7; the D gene is possibly TRBD1 (7 bases). Germline CDR1 is SGDLS and CDR2 is YYNGEE. The CDR3 extends over 14 amino acids. V was cut by 4 bases and J by 4 bases, with 15 bases left in between.

This clonotype was seen many times. This CDR3 reads CASSDPAGGGYNEQFF. The CDR3, as DNA: TGTGCCAGCAGTGATCCAGCGGGGGGCGGTTACAATGAGCAGTTCTTC. The rearrangement joins TRBV6-1 to TRBJ2-1, with TRBD2 identical over 9 bases. CDR1 is MNHNS, CDR2 SASEGT, per germline. With V trimmed by 3 bases and J by 4 bases, 7 bases remained unmatched. The CDR3 is made up of 16 amino acids.

The genes are TRBV6-5 and TRBJ2-2; possible D gene TRBD1, 5 bases. Trimming took off 0 bases at V and 3 bases at J, with 23 bases between the two ends. The CDR3 loop spans 20 amino acids. The germline CDR1 and CDR2 sequences are MNHEY and SVGAGI. CDR3 nucleotides: TGTGCCAGCAGTTACTCGGGTCCAGGGCTTACAAAGATCTACACCGGGGAGCTGTTTTTT. Its protein is CASSYSGPGLTKIYTGELFF.

In this sample, this clonotype turned up many times. This chain links TRBV4-2 with TRBJ2-7, with D unclear. The CDR3 contains 16 residues. The germline V gene has CDR1 LGHNA and CDR2 YNFKEQ. Trimming took 0 bases from V and 2 from J, leaving 14 bases between them. The CDR3 nucleotides read TGTGCCAGCAGCCAAGATTTTTCCCAACGTGCCTACGAGCAGTACTTC. Its protein product is CASSQDFSQRAYEQYF.

About this clonotype itself: The junction departs from the called germline gene at one end, perhaps through a read error. In DNA form, the CDR3 reads TGTGCCAGCAGTGCGGGGATGGGGGTCACAGATATGCAGTACTTT. As protein: CASSAGMGVTDMQYF. The chain links TRBV6-1 to TRBJ2-4; possibly TRBD1 or TRBD2 for D (5 bases each). CDR3 size: 15 residues. Germline V gives CDR1 MNHNS, CDR2 SASEGT.

This clonotype was seen many times. The CDR3 nucleotides read TGTGCTAGTGGTTTGGGGAGCGGGAGTGGGCCGATAGAGCAGTTCTTC. Protein: CASGLGSGSGPIEQFF. The chain recombines TRBV12-5 with TRBJ2-1; 8 nucleotides match TRBD2. In germline, CDR1 is LGHNT, CDR2 FRNRAP. The CDR3 has 16 residues. Unmatched junction bases numbered 12, after V lost 1 base and J lost 10 bases.

The chain's CDR3 is CASSLSERGREEQFF. Here the CDR3 DNA reads TGTGCCAGCAGCTTATCTGAACGGGGGCGGGAGGAGCAGTTCTTC. This chain links TRBV11-2 with TRBJ2-1, with D possibly being TRBD2 (7 bases). V was clipped by 2 bases and J by 10 bases, with 18 bases between them. In germline, CDR1 is SGHAT, CDR2 FQNNGV. CDR3 length: 15 residues.

This sequence joins TRBV5-5 and TRBJ1-4, with D unclear. V gave up 0 bases and J gave up 3 bases, with 9 bases separating them. This CDR3 has 15 amino acids. Germline-derived CDR1 and CDR2 are SGHKS and YYEKEE (reference sequence). The CDR3 reads CASSLAVGPNEKLFF. Written as DNA, the CDR3 is TGTGCCAGCAGCTTGGCTGTGGGCCCTAATGAAAAACTGTTTTTT.

With respect to this clonotype: The DNA is omitted, as the CDR3 cannot be located on it reliably, and the CDR3 follows TCRdb's listing. This chain links TRBV6-1 with TRBJ2-3; the table's TRBD1 call for D was not verified on the DNA. The CDR3 spans 13 amino acids, including both terminal residues. Germline V gene lookup returns CDR1 MNHNS and CDR2 SASEGT. The CDR3 sequence: CASKGVGTGAQFF.

About this clonotype: One junction end does not reproduce the germline sequence, and a read error may be involved. The chain couples TRBV6-1 to TRBJ2-4; D assignment may be TRBD1 or TRBD2 (5 bases each). The CDR3 is made up of 15 amino acids. Looked up from germline, CDR1 is MNHNS and CDR2 is SASEGT. CDR3 DNA sequence: TGTGCCAGCAGCGCGGCGGTGGGACCCACAAACACTCAGTACTTC. Its translation is CASSAAVGPTNTQYF.

The CDR3 reads CASSRTSGSLTDTQYF. In nucleotides, the CDR3 is TGTGCCAGCAGTAGGACTAGCGGGAGTCTCACAGATACGCAGTATTTT. The J gene is TRBJ2-3, the V gene TRBV6-1; 13 bases are a match to TRBD2. In germline, CDR1 is MNHNS, CDR2 SASEGT. This CDR3 spans 16 amino acids. V was pared by 5 bases and J by 2 bases, with 4 bases of the junction left unmatched.

In this sample, this clonotype is medium-sized (0.01 to 0.1%). V usage is TRBV6-5 and J usage is TRBJ2-5, with 7 bases fitting TRBD2. CDR3 length equals 14 residues. Germline lookup yields CDR1 MNHEY and CDR2 SVGAGI. The junction had 8 bases not matched to a gene; V was cut back by 8 bases and J by 2 bases. CDR3 sequence: CASVWGGAQETQYF. CDR3 sequence (DNA): TGTGCCAGCGTTTGGGGGGGAGCTCAAGAGACCCAGTACTTC.

V gene TRBV6-1 combines with J gene TRBJ2-1; 7 bases are shared with TRBD2. Germline V CDR1 and CDR2: MNHNS, SASEGT. J lost 7 bases, V lost 4 bases, and 7 bases had no gene match. This CDR3 spans 14 amino acids. CDR3 sequence reads: CASSVREGPNEQFF. CDR3 nucleotides: TGTGCCAGCAGTGTGAGGGAGGGCCCGAATGAGCAGTTCTTC.

This clonotype was picked up a small number of times. One end of the junction fails to match germline, which may point to a read error. The V call is TRBV7-2, the J call TRBJ2-1; perhaps TRBD1 as D (5 bases). Germline V gives CDR1 SGHTA, CDR2 FQGNSA. The CDR3 runs 12 residues. The CDR3 protein is CAGRRAKNTQYF. CDR3 DNA sequence: TGTGCGGGGCGCCGCGCCAAAAACACGCAGTATTTC.

With regard to this clonotype: The junction and the germline gene differ at one end; a read error may be behind it. This chain uses TRBV9 with TRBJ2-3; 7 bases align to TRBD2. In germline, CDR1 is SGDLS, CDR2 YYNGEE. This CDR3 has 14 residues. The DNA for the CDR3 is TGTGCCAGCAGGGGGGGGGGTGCCACAGACACGCAGTATTTC. Its translation: CASRGGGATDTQYF. Supplemented by reference TRBV9 and TRBJ2-3, the full variable domain reads DSGVTQTPKHLITATGQRVTLRCSPRSGDLSVYWYQQSLDQGLQFLIQYYNGEERAKGNILERFSAQQFPDLHSELNLSSLELGDSALYFCASRGGGATDTQYFGPGTRLTVL.

This clonotype was counted a few times. The chain employs TRBV7-8 and TRBJ2-1; either TRBD1 or TRBD2 may fit D (5 bases each). The J call could be wrong; TRBJ2-7 is a better fit for the DNA end. Germline CDR1 is SGHVS and CDR2 is FQNEAQ. This CDR3 is 14 amino acids long. CDR3 in DNA: TGTGCCAGCAGCTTATTGTCGGGGCGGAGCGAGCAGTACTTC. Translation: CASSLLSGRSEQYF.

This clonotype is large in the sample. This chain joins TRBV27 and TRBJ2-1; D unresolved. The CDR3 is 14 residues long. V was clipped by 0 bases and J by 4 bases, with 7 bases between them. The germline V gene encodes CDR1 MNHEY and CDR2 SMNVEV (reference sequence). The CDR3 DNA reads TGTGCCAGCAGTTTATCAGGACGGTACAATGAGCAGTTCTTC. It is translated as CASSLSGRYNEQFF.

V and J are TRBV10-3 and TRBJ2-5; D is perhaps TRBD2 (5 bases). Germline V lookup: CDR1 ENHRY, CDR2 SYGVKD. The CDR3 runs to 15 residues. The CDR3: CGAGTAGRSQETQYF. The CDR3 nucleotides are TGTGGCGCGGGTACCGCGGGCCGTAGCCAAGAGACCCAGTACTTC.

As for this clonotype: An end of the junction does not agree with germline; a read error may underlie this. V usage is TRBV28 and J usage is TRBJ2-1, with 10 bases fitting TRBD2. CDR3 length: 12 residues. CDR1 MDHEN and CDR2 SYDVKM come from the germline V gene. The CDR3: CASSLLAGVMYF. The CDR3 DNA sequence: TGTGCCAGCAGCCTTCTAGCGGGAGTGATGTACTTC.

The chain combines TRBV6-1 with TRBJ2-1, with 11 bases identical to TRBD2. The trim removed 6 bases at V and 9 bases at J, leaving 7 bases unmatched. Per the germline V gene, CDR1 is MNHNS and CDR2 is SASEGT. There are 14 residues in the CDR3. Here the CDR3 reads CASSGLAGGPEQFF. The CDR3 region has the DNA TGTGCCAGCAGCGGGCTAGCGGGGGGACCTGAGCAGTTCTTC.

Written as DNA, the CDR3 is TGTGCCAGCAGTTACCGGGGGACAGGGGAGACCCAGTACTTC. It codes for CASSYRGTGETQYF. V is TRBV6-5 and J is TRBJ2-5; 9 bases match TRBD1. The J segment lost 5 bases and the V segment lost 2 bases, leaving 3 bases of the junction unmatched. This CDR3 spans 14 amino acids. The germline V gene has CDR1 MNHEY and CDR2 SVGAGI.

In DNA form, the CDR3 reads TGTGCCAGCAGTTACTCCGACCGCCGAGGGGATACGCAGTATTTT. Translation: CASSYSDRRGDTQYF. The chain uses TRBV6-5 and TRBJ2-3, with a tentative D call TRBD2 (5 bases). Trimming took off 0 bases at V and 6 bases at J, with 13 bases between the two ends. This CDR3 has 15 amino acids. The germline V gene encodes CDR1 MNHEY and CDR2 SVGAGI.

The J gene is TRBJ2-1, the V gene TRBV10-1, with D possibly matching TRBD2 (6 bases). The CDR3 sequence is 14 residues long. Per the germline V gene, CDR1 is WNHNN and CDR2 is SYGVQD (reference sequence). Trimming stripped 5 bases from V and 4 bases from J, with 12 bases between. This chain's CDR3 is CASSSQGGYNEQFF. The CDR3 DNA reads as TGCGCCAGCAGTTCCCAGGGAGGTTACAATGAGCAGTTCTTC.

The chain employs TRBV12-3 or TRBV12-4 and TRBJ1-6; the D is unclear. V lost 1 base and J lost 5, with 6 bases in between. This CDR3 contains 14 residues. CDR3 nucleotides: TGTGCCAGCAGTTTAGAACAGAATAATTCACCCCTCCACTTT. This sequence encodes CASSLEQNNSPLHF.

This chain uses TRBV20-1 with TRBJ2-3; 13 nucleotides line up with TRBD2. There are 14 residues in the CDR3. The V segment lost 4 bases and the J segment 3 bases; nucleotides outside the gene matches: 1. Per germline, CDR1 DFQATT and CDR2 SNEGSKA (reference sequence). CDR3 in amino acids: CSAKTSGRTDTQYF. Here the CDR3 DNA reads TGCAGTGCTAAGACTAGCGGGAGGACAGATACGCAGTATTTT.